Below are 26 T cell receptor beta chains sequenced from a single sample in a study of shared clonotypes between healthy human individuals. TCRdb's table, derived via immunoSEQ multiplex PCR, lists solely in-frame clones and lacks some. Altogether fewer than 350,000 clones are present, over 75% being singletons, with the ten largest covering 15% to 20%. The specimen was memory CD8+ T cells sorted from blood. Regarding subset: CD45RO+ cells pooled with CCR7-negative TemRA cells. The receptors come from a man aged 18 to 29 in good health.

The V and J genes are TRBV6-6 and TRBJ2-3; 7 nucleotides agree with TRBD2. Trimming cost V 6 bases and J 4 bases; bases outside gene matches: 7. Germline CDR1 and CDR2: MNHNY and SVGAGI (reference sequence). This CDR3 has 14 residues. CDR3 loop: CASSRRLAADTQYF. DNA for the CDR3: TGTGCCAGCAGCCGGAGGCTAGCGGCAGATACGCAGTATTTT.

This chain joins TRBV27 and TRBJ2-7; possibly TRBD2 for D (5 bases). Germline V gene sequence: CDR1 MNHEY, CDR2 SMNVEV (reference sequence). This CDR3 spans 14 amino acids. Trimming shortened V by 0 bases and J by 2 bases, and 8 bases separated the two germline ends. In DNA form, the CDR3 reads TGTGCCAGCAGTTTATCTGGACTCACCTACGAGCAGTACTTC. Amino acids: CASSLSGLTYEQYF.

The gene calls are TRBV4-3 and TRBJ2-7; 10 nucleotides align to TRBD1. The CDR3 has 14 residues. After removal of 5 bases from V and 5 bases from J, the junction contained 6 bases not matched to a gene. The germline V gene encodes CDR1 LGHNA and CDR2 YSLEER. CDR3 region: CASSAGTGDNEQYF. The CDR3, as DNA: TGCGCCAGCAGCGCCGGGACAGGGGATAACGAGCAGTACTTC.

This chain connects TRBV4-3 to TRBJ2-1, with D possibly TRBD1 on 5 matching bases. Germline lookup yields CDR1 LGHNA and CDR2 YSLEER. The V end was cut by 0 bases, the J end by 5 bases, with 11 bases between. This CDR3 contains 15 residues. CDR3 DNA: TGCGCCAGCAGCCAAGAACGCCAGGGCAACAATGAGCAGTTCTTC. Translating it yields CASSQERQGNNEQFF.

The CDR3 here is CASSLRGQGSSYEQYF. CDR3 nucleotide sequence: TGCGCCAGCAGCCTAAGGGGACAGGGTAGCTCCTACGAGCAGTACTTC. The chain employs TRBV5-1 and TRBJ2-7; 9 positions agree with TRBD1. The V gene's germline CDR1 is SGHRS and CDR2 YFSETQ. Trimming at V came to 4 bases and at J to 0 bases, leaving 8 bases not matched to a gene. The CDR3 runs to 16 residues.

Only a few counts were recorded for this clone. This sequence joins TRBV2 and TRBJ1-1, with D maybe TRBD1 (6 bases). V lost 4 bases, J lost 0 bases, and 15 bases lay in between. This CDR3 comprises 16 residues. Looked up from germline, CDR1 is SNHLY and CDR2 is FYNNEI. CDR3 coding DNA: TGTGCCAGCAGTGGGACAGAGACCTTCATGAACACTGAAGCTTTCTTT. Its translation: CASSGTETFMNTEAFF.

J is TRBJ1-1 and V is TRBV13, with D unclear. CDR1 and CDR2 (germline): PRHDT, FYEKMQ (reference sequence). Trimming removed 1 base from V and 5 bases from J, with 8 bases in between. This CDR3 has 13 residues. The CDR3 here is CASSLVPGTEAFF. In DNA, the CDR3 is TGTGCCAGCAGCTTAGTTCCGGGGACTGAAGCTTTCTTT.

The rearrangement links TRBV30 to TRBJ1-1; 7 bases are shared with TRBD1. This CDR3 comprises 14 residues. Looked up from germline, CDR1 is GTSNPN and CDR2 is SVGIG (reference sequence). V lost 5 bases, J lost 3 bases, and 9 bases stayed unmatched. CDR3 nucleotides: TGTGCCTGGGGGAGAGAGGGGGCAGACACTGAAGCTTTCTTT. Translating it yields CAWGREGADTEAFF.

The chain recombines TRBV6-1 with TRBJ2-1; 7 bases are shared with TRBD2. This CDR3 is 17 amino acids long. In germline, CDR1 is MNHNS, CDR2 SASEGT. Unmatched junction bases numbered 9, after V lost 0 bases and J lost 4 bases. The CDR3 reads CASSEARGGSAYNEQFF. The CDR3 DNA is TGTGCCAGCAGTGAAGCGCGGGGAGGGTCAGCTTACAATGAGCAGTTCTTC.

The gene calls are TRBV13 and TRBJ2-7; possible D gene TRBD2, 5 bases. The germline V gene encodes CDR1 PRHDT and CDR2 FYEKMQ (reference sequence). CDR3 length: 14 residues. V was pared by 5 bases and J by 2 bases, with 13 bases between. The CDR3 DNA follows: TGTGCCAGCAGCCCTTTGCGGGCAACCTACGAGCAGTACTTC. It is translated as CASSPLRATYEQYF.

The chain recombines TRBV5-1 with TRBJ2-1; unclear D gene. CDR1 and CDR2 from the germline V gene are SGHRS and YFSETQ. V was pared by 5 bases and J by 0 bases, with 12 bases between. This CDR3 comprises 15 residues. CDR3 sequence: CASRLDLPSYNEQFF. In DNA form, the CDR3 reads TGCGCCAGCAGGCTAGACCTACCCTCCTACAATGAGCAGTTCTTC.

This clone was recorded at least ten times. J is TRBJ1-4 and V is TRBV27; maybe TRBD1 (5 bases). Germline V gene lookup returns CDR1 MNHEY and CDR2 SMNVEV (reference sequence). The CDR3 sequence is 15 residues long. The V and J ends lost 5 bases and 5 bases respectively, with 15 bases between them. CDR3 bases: TGTGCCAGCAGTCAATGGGGGGGTTTGAATGAAAAACTGTTTTTT. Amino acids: CASSQWGGLNEKLFF.

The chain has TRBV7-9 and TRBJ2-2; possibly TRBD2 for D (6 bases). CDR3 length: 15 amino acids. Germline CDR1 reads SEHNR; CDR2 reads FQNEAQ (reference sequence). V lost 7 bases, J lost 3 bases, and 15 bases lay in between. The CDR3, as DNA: TGTGCCAGCACCCCCCCGGGGACTGACACCGGGGAGCTGTTTTTT. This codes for CASTPPGTDTGELFF.

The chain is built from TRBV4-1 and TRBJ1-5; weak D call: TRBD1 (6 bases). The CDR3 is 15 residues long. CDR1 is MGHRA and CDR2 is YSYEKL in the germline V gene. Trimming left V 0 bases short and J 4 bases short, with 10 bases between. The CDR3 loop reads CASSQENRANQPQHF. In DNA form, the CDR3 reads TGCGCCAGCAGCCAAGAGAACAGGGCTAATCAGCCCCAGCATTTT.

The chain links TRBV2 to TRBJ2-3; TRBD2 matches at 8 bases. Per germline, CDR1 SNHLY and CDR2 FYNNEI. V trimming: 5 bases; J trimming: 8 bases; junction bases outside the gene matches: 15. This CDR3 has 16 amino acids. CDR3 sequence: CASSPGTSWLEGTQYF. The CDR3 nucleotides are TGTGCCAGCAGTCCGGGGACTAGTTGGTTAGAGGGTACGCAGTATTTT.

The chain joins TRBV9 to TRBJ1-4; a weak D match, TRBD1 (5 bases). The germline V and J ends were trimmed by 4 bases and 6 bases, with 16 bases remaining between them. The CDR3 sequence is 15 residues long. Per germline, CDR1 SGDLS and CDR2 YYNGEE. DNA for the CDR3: TGTGCCAGCAGCCCTAAGGGGACGTGGTATGAAAAACTGTTTTTT. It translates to CASSPKGTWYEKLFF.

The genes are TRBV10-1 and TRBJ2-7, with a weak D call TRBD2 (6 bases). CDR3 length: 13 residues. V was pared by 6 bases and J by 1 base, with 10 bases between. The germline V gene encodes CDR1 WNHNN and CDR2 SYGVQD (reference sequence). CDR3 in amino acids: CASSPGVSYEQYF. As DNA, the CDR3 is TGCGCCAGCAGCCCGGGGGTATCCTACGAGCAGTACTTC.

The CDR3 loop reads CASSLLSAGSYEQYF. CDR3 sequence (DNA): TGTGCCAGCAGCTTACTTTCTGCGGGTTCCTACGAGCAGTACTTC. V is TRBV7-8 and J is TRBJ2-7; tentative D call: TRBD2 (5 bases). CDR1 and CDR2 from the germline V gene are SGHVS and FQNEAQ. This CDR3 region has 15 residues. V gave up 2 bases and J gave up 1 base, with 12 bases separating them.

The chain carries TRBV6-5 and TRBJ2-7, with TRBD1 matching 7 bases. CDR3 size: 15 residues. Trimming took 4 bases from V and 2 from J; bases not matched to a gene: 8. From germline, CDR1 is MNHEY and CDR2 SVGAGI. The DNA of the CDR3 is TGTGCCAGCAGTTCGGGACAGCGAGCCACCTACGAGCAGTACTTC. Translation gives CASSSGQRATYEQYF.

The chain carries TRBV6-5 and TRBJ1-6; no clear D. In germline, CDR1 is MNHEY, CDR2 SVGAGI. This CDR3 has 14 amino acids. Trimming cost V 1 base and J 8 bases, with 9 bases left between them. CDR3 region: CASSYYQSHSPLHF. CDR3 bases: TGTGCCAGCAGTTACTACCAGAGCCATTCACCCCTCCACTTT.

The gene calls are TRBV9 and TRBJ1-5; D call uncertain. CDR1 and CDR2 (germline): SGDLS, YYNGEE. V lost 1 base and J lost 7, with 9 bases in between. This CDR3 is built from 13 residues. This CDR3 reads CASSVTPAQPQHF. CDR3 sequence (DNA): TGTGCCAGCAGCGTAACCCCGGCACAGCCCCAGCATTTT.

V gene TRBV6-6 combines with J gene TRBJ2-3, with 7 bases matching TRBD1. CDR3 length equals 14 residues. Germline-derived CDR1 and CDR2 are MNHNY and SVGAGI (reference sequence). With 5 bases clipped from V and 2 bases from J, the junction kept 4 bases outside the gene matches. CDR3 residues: CASSLTGPTDTQYF. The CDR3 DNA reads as TGTGCCAGCAGTCTGACAGGGCCCACAGATACGCAGTATTTT.

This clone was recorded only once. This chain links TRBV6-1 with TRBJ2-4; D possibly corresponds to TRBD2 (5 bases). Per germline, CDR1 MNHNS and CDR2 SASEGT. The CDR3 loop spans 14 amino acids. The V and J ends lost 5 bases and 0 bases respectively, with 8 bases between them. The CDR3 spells CASSLEGAKNIQYF. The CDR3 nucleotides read TGTGCCAGCAGTCTTGAGGGAGCCAAAAACATTCAGTACTTC.

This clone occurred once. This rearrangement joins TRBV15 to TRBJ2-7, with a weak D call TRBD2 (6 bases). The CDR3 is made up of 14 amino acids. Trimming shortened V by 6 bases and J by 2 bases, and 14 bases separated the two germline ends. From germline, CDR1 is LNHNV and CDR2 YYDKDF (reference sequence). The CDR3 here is CATSSGGFPYEQYF. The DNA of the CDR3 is TGTGCCACCAGTAGCGGCGGGTTCCCCTACGAGCAGTACTTC.

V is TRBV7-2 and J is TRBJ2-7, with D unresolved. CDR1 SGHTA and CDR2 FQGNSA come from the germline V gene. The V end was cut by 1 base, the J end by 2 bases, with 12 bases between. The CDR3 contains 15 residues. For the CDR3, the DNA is TGTGCCAGCAGCTTAGAACGCCCCGGAACCTACGAGCAGTACTTC. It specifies CASSLERPGTYEQYF. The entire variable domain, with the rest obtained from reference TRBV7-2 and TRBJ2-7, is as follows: GAGVSQSPSNKVTEKGKDVELRCDPISGHTALYWYRQSLGQGLEFLIYFQGNSAPDKSGLPSDRFSAERTGGSVSTLTIQRTQQEDSAVYLCASSLERPGTYEQYFGPGTRLTVT.

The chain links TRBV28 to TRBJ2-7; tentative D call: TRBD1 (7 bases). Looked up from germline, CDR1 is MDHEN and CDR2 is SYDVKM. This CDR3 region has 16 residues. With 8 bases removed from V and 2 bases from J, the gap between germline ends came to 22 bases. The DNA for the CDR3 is TGTGCCAGCCATAAGGGGGCGGGAACAAACCCCTACGAGCAGTACTTC. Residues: CASHKGAGTNPYEQYF.